This TCR beta chain came from a study of Ad26.COV2.S vaccination and SARS-CoV-2 variants. This CDR3 contains 13 residues. Trimming took 2 bases from V and 5 from J, leaving 9 bases between them. Per the germline V gene, CDR1 is MDHEN and CDR2 is SYDVKM. Profiling relied on immunoSEQ multiplex PCR, and the TCRdb table lists in-frame clones only, not all of them. The sample comprises about 180,000 clones, around 90% of which are singletons, and around 6.3% rests with the top ten. The clonotype originates from a human donor who had recovered from COVID-19. The specimen was peripheral blood, collected after recovery from COVID-19. The chain links TRBV28 to TRBJ1-2; D call uncertain. The CDR3 DNA reads TGTGCCAGCAGTTTACGGGAAGGTTATGGCTACACCTTC. Translation: CASSLREGYGYTF.